The T cell receptor (beta chain) described here comes from a study of cytomegalovirus exposure and HLA in healthy donors. A remark on this clone: Its cognate antigen is unknown.

Notes on the study in general: It was only CMV serostatus that was available as immune exposure information. Analyzed later, association rates of TCRs varied across HLA loci, with DRB1 most and HLA-C fewest. Some TCR beta chains (about 180 of them) were listed as cytomegalovirus-associated. In a later analysis, a missense DCLRE1C variant was linked to TCR beta V- and J-gene trimming.

PCR amplification relied on 60 Vbeta primers (plus 13 Jbeta primers). Generated by immunoSEQ multiplex PCR, the TCRdb table keeps only in-frame clones and is missing some. The table has some 86,000 clones, around 64% seen once. Per germline, CDR1 MGHRA and CDR2 YSYEKL. The CDR3 is 14 amino acids. V lost 3 bases and J lost 12, with 18 bases in between. This chain uses TRBV4-1 with TRBJ1-3, with D possibly TRBD1 on 6 matching bases. This receptor was obtained from a young man in good health and CMV-seronegative. Source material: PBMCs. This CDR3 reads CASSHPNPGVGIYF. As DNA, the CDR3 is TGCGCCAGCAGCCATCCCAATCCAGGGGTTGGCATATATTTT.